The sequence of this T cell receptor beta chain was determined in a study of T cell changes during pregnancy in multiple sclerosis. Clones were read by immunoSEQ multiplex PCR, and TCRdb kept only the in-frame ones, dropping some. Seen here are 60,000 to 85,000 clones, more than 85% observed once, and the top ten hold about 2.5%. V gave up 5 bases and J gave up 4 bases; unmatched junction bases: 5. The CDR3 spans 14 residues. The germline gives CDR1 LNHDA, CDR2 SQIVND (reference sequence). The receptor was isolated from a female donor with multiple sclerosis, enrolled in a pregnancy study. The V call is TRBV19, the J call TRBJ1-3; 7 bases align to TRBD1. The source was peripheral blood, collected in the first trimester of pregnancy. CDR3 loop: CASSHRGRGNTIYF. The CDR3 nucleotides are TGTGCCAGTAGTCACAGGGGAAGAGGAAACACCATATATTTT. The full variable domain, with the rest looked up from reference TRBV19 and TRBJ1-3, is DGGITQSPKYLFRKEGQNVTLSCEQNLNHDAMYWYRQDPGQGLRLIYYSQIVNDFQKGDIAEGYSVSREKKESFPLTVTSAQKNPTAFYLCASSHRGRGNTIYFGEGSWLTVV.